The present entry profiles one T cell receptor beta chain with its context. Its antigen remains unidentified. These data originate in a study of T cell responses to AZD1222 COVID-19 vaccine. General observations from the study: Repertoire sampling happened only post peak T cell response.

The method was immunoSEQ multiplex PCR; TCRdb's version includes in-frame clones alone and lacks a portion of them. The sample consists of 180,000 or so clones, 88% of them appearing once. The receptor's source is an adult who received the AZD1222 COVID-19 vaccine. Material: peripheral blood, obtained 28 days after the second AZD1222 dose.

This chain's CDR3 is CASSLTSGRGATDTQYF. The CDR3 region has the DNA TGTGCCAGCAGCTTGACTAGCGGGAGGGGGGCAACAGATACGCAGTATTTT. The chain joins TRBV7-2 to TRBJ2-3; 14 bases align to TRBD2. Germline V gene data show CDR1 as SGHTA and CDR2 as FQGNSA. V was pared by 3 bases and J by 3 bases, with 5 bases of the junction left unmatched. CDR3 size: 17 residues.